Only a few counts were recorded for the clone carrying this T cell receptor (beta chain). V dropped 3 bases and J dropped 2; count of bases not matched to a gene: 5. CDR1 is SGHDT, CDR2 YYEEEE, per germline. The CDR3 loop spans 14 amino acids. The data originate from a study of T cells in narcolepsy. Assay used: immunoSEQ multiplex PCR; TCRdb lists only in-frame clones, some missing. The sample lists under 35,000 clones; about 81% were seen once. The specimen was CD45RA- memory CD4+ T cells from PBMCs. This sequence was found in a human donor with narcolepsy. V gene TRBV5-6 combines with J gene TRBJ2-7, with 7 bases aligning to TRBD1. The CDR3 coding sequence is TGTGCCAGCAGCTCCCGACAGGGTGCCTACGAGCAGTACTTC. It codes for CASSSRQGAYEQYF.